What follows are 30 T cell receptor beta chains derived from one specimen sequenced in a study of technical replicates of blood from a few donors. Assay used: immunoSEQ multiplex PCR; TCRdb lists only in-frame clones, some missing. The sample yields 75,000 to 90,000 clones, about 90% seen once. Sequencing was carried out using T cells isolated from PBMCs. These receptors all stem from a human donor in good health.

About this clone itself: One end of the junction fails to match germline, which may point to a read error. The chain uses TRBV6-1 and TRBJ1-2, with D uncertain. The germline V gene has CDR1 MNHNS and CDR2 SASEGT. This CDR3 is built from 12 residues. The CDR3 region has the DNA TGTGCCAGCAGTGAATCTTTCGTAGACTGCCACTTC. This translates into CASSESFVDCHF.

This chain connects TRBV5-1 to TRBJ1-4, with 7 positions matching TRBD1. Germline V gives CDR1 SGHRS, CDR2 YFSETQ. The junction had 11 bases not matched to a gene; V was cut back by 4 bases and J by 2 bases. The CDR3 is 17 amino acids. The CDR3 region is CASSQGQPISTNEKLFF. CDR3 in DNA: TGCGCCAGCAGCCAGGGACAGCCAATCTCGACTAATGAAAAACTGTTTTTT.

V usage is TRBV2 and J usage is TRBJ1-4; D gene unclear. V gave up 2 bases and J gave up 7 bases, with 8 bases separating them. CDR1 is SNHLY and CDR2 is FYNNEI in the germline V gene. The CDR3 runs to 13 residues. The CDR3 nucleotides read TGTGCCAGCAGTGAACCCGGTAGTGAAAAACTGTTTTTT. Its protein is CASSEPGSEKLFF.

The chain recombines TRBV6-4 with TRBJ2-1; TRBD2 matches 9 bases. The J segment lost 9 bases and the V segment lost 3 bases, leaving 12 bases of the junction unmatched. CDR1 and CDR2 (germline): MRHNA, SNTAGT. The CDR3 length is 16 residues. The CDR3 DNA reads TGTGCCAGCAGTGAAACGGCGGGGGGGGCGGTGAGTGAGCAGTTCTTC. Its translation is CASSETAGGAVSEQFF.

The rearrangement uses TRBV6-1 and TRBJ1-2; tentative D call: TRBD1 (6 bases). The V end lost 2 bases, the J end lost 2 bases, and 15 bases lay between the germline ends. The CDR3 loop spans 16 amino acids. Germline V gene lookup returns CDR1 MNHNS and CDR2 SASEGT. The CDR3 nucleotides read TGTGCCAGCAGTGAATCGGTGGCAGGGGTGAACTATGGCTACACCTTC. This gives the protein CASSESVAGVNYGYTF.

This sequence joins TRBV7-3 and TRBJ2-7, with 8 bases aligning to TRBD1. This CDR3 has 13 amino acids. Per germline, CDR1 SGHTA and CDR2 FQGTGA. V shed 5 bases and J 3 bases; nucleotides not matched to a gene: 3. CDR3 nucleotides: TGTGCCAGCAGCCCCGGGACAGGCTACGAGCAGTACTTC. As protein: CASSPGTGYEQYF.

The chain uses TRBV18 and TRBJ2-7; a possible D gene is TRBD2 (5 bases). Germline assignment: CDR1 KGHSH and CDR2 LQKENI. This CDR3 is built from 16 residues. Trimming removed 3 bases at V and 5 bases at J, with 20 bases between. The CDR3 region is CASSPSLLVSGNEQYF. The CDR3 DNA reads TGTGCCAGCTCACCTTCTCTCTTGGTATCGGGGAACGAGCAGTACTTC.

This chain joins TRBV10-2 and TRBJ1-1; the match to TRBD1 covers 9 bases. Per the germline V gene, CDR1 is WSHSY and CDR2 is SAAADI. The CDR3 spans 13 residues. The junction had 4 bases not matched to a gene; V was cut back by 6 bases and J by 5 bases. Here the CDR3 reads CASRRTGETEAFF. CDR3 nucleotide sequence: TGCGCCAGCAGACGGACAGGGGAGACTGAAGCTTTCTTT.

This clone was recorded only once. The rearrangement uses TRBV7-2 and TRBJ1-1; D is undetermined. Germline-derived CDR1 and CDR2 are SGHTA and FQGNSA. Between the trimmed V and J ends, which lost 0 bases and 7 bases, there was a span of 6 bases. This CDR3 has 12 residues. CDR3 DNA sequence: TGTGCCAGCAGCTTAGCGAGTCTTGAAGCTTTCTTT. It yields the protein CASSLASLEAFF.

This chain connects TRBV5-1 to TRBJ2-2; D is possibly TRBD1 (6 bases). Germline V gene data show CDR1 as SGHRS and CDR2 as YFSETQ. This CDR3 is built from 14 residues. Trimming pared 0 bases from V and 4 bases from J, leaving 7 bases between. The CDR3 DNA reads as TGCGCCAGCAGCTTGGGACAGGTCACCGGGGAGCTGTTTTTT. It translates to CASSLGQVTGELFF.

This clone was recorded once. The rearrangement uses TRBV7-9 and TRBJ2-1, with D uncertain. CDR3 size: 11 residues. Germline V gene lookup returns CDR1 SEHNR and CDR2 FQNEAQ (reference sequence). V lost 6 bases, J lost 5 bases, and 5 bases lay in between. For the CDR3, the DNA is TGTGCCAGCAGGGGCAACAATGAGCAGTTCTTC. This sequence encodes CASRGNNEQFF. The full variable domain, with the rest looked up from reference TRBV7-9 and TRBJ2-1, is DTGVSQNPRHKITKRGQNVTFRCDPISEHNRLYWYRQTLGQGPEFLTYFQNEAQLEKSRLLSDRFSAERPKGSFSTLEIQRTEQGDSAMYLCASRGNNEQFFGPGTRLTVL.

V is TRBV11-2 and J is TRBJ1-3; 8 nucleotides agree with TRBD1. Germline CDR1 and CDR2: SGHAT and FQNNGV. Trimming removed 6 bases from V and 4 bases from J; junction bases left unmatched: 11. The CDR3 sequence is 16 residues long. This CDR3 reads CASSTIQGARGNTIYF. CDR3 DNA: TGTGCCAGCAGTACAATTCAGGGGGCGCGCGGAAACACCATATATTTT. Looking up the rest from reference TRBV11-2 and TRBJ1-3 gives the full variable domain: EAGVAQSPRYKIIEKRQSVAFWCNPISGHATLYWYQQILGQGPKLLIQFQNNGVVDDSQLPKDRFSAERLKGVDSTLKIQPAKLEDSAVYLCASSTIQGARGNTIYFGEGSWLTVV.

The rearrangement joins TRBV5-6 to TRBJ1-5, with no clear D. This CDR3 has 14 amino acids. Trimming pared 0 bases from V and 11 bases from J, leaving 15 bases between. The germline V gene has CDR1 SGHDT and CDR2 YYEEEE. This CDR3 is CASSLVGGPGAQHF. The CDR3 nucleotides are TGTGCCAGCAGCTTGGTTGGAGGCCCTGGGGCCCAGCATTTT.

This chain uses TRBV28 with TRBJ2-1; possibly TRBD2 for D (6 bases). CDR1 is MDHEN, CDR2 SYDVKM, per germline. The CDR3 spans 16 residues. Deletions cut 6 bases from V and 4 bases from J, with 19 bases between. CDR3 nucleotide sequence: TGTGCCAGCAGAACAACTTTGCGCGGGAAGTACAATGAGCAGTTCTTC. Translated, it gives CASRTTLRGKYNEQFF.

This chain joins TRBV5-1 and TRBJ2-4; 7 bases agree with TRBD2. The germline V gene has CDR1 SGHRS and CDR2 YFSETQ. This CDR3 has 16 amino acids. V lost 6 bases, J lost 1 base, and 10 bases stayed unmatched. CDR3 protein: CASTQSGAYAKNIQYF. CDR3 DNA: TGCGCCAGCACCCAAAGCGGGGCTTACGCCAAAAACATTCAGTACTTC.

The DNA of the CDR3 is TGTGCCAGTAGTATCCGAGCGCCCTTCTACGAGCAGTACTTC. Amino acid sequence: CASSIRAPFYEQYF. The V and J genes are TRBV19 and TRBJ2-7; D is unresolved. V lost 3 bases, J lost 3 bases, and 12 bases lay in between. Germline V gives CDR1 LNHDA, CDR2 SQIVND (reference sequence). The CDR3 runs 14 residues.

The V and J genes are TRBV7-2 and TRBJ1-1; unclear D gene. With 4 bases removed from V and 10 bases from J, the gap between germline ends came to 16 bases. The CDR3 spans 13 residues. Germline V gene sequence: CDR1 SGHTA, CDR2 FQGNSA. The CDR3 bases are TGTGCCAGCAGCTATTATTTAAGGGAGACAGCTTTCTTT. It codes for CASSYYLRETAFF.

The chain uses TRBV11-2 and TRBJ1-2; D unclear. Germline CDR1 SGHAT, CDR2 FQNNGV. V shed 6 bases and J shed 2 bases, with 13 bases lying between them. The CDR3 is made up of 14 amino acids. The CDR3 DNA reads TGTGCCAGCAGTTACGGACTTGTGAACTATGGCTACACCTTC. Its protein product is CASSYGLVNYGYTF.

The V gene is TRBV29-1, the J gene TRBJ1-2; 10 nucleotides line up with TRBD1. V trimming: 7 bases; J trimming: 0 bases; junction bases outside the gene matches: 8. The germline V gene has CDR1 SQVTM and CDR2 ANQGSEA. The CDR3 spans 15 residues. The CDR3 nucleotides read TGCAGCGCCGGGGACAGGGGATCAACTAACTATGGCTACACCTTC. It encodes CSAGDRGSTNYGYTF. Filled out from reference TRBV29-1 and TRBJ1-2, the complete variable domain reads SAVISQKPSRDICQRGTSLTIQCQVDSQVTMMFWYRQQPGQSLTLIATANQGSEATYESGFVIDKFPISRPNLTFSTLTVSNMSPEDSSIYLCSAGDRGSTNYGYTFGSGTRLTVV.

The CDR3 sequence is CASSLSPDRYDGYTF. The CDR3 coding sequence is TGTGCCAGCAGTCTTAGCCCCGACAGATACGATGGCTACACCTTC. This chain links TRBV6-1 with TRBJ1-2; tentatively, D is TRBD1 (5 bases). V shed 5 bases and J shed 6 bases, with 19 bases lying between them. Germline V lookup: CDR1 MNHNS, CDR2 SASEGT. CDR3 length: 15 amino acids.

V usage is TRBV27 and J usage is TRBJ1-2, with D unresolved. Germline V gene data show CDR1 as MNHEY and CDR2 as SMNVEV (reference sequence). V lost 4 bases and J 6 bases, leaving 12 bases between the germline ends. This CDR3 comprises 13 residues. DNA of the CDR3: TGTGCCAGCAGTTATGGGCCTTCAAATGGCTACACCTTC. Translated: CASSYGPSNGYTF.

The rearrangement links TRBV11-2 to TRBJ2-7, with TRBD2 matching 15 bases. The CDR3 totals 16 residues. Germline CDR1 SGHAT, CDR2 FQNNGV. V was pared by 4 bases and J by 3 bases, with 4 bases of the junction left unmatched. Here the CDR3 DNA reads TGTGCCAGCAGCTGGGGACTAGCGGGAGGATTCTACGAGCAGTACTTC. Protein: CASSWGLAGGFYEQYF. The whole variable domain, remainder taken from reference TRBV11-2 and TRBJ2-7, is EAGVAQSPRYKIIEKRQSVAFWCNPISGHATLYWYQQILGQGPKLLIQFQNNGVVDDSQLPKDRFSAERLKGVDSTLKIQPAKLEDSAVYLCASSWGLAGGFYEQYFGPGTRLTVT.

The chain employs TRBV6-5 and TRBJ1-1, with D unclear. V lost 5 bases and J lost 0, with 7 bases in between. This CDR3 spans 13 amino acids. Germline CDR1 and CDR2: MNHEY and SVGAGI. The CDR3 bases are TGTGCCAGCAGTCGAGAAATGAACACTGAAGCTTTCTTT. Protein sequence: CASSREMNTEAFF.

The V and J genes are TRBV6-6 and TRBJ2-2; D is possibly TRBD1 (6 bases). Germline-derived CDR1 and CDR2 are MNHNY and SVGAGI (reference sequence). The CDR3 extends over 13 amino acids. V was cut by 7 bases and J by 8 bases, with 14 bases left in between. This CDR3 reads CASKSPQGGELFF. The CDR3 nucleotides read TGTGCCAGCAAGAGTCCACAGGGAGGGGAGCTGTTTTTT.

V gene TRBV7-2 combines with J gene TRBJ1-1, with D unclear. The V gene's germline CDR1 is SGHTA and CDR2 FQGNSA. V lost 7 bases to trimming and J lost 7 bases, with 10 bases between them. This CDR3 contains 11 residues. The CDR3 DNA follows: TGTGCCAGCACCGAAAGGAGTGAAGCTTTCTTT. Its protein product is CASTERSEAFF.

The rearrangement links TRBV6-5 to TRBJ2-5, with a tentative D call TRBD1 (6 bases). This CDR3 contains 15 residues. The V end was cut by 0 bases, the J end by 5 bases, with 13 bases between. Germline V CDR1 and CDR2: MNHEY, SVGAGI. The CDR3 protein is CASSYSAGAGETQYF. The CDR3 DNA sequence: TGTGCCAGCAGTTACTCGGCAGGGGCAGGCGAGACCCAGTACTTC.

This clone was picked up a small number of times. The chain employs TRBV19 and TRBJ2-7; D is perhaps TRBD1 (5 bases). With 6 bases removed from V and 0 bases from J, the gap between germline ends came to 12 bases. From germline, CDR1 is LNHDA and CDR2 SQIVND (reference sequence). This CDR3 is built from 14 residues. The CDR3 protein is CASRQAGYSYEQYF. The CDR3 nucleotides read TGTGCCAGTAGACAGGCAGGATACTCCTACGAGCAGTACTTC.

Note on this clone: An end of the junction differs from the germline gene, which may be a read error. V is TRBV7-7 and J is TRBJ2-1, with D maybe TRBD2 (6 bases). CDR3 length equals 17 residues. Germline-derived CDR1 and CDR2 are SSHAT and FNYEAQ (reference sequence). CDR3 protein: CASSLTLSGGSYNEQFF. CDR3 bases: TGTGCTAGCAGCTTAACCCTTAGCGGAGGCTCCTACAATGAGCAGTTCTTC.

The CDR3: CASSALGTEGETQYF. CDR3 sequence (DNA): TGTGCCAGCTCAGCATTAGGGACAGAGGGAGAGACCCAGTACTTC. This chain joins TRBV9 and TRBJ2-5; 7 bases line up with TRBD1. Trimming took 7 bases from V and 4 from J; bases not matched to a gene: 13. CDR3 length: 15 amino acids. Germline V gene sequence: CDR1 SGDLS, CDR2 YYNGEE.

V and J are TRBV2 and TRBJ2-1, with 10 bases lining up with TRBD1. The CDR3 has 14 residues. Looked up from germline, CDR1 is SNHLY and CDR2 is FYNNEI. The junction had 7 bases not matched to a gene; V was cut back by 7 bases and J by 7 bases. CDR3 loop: CASIKGQGRNEQFF. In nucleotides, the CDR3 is TGTGCCAGCATTAAGGGACAGGGGAGGAATGAGCAGTTCTTC.